The entry that follows covers one TCR beta chain sequence. The sample carries other DNA sequences with the same CDR3. The repertoire was sequenced with immunoSEQ multiplex PCR; TCRdb's copy has only in-frame clones and lacks some. The repertoire holds some 2,100,000 clones, 85% to 95% seen once, with 1.5% to 2% in the top ten. This specimen comes from a study of shared clonotypes between healthy human individuals. Terminally differentiated effector memory CD45RA+ cells were excluded from the naive CD8 cells, which were CD45RO-negative and positively selected for CCR7. The CDR3 runs 14 residues. The V gene lost 0 bases and the J gene lost 6 bases, with 10 bases spanning the gap. Germline V lookup: CDR1 SEHNR, CDR2 FQNEAQ (reference sequence).

The TCR originated in a man younger than 35 in good health. Some clones in this sample may be carry-over from other donors' samples. V and J are TRBV7-9 and TRBJ2-3; the D gene is possibly TRBD2 (6 bases). The sequenced sample was naive CD8+ T cells from PBMCs. CDR3 nucleotide sequence: TGTGCCAGCAGCTTAGCCGGGGGAAGGGATACGCAGTATTTT. Its protein product is CASSLAGGRDTQYF.